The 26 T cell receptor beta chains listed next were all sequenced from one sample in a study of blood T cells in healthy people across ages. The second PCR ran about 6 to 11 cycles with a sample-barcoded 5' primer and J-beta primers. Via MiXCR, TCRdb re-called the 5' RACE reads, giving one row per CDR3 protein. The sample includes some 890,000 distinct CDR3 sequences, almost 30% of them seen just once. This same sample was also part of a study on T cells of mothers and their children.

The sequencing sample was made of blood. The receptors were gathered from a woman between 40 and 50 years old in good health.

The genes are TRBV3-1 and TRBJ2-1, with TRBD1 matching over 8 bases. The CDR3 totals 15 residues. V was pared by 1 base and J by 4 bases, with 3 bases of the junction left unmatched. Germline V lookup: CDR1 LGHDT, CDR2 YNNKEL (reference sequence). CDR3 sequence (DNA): TGTGCCAGCAGCCAAGGGACAGGGTCGTACAATGAGCAGTTCTTC. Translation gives CASSQGTGSYNEQFF.

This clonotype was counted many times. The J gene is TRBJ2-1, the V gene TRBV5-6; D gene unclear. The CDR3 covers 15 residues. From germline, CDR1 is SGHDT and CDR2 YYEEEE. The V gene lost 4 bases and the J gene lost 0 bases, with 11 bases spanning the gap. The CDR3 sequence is CASSPVRSSYNEQFF. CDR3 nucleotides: TGTGCCAGCAGCCCGGTCCGGAGCTCCTACAATGAGCAGTTCTTC.

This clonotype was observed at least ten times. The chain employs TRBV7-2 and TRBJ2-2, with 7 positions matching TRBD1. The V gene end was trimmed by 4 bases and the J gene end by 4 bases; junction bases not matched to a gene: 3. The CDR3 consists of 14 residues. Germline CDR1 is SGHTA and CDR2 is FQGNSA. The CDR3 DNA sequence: TGTGCCAGCAGCTCGGACAGGTTCACCGGGGAGCTGTTTTTT. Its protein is CASSSDRFTGELFF.

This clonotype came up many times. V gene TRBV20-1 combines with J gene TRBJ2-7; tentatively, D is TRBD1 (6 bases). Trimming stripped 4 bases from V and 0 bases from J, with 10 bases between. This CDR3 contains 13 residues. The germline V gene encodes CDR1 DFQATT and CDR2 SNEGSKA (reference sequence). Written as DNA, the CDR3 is TGCAGTGCTATCTCAGGGGACTCCTACGAGCAGTACTTC. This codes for CSAISGDSYEQYF.

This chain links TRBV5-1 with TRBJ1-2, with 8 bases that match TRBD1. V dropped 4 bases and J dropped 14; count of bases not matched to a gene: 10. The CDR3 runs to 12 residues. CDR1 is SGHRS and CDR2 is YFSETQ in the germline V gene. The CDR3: CASSRGQGARTF. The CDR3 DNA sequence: TGCGCCAGCAGCCGGGGTCAGGGGGCGCGGACCTTC.

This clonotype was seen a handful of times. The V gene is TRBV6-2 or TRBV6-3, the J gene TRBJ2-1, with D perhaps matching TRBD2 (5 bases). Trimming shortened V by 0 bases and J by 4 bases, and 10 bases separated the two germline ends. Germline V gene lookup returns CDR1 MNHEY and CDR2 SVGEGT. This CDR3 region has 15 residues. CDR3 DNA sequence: TGTGCCAGCAGTTACTCGCGAGGACTGTACAATGAGCAGTTCTTC. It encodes CASSYSRGLYNEQFF.

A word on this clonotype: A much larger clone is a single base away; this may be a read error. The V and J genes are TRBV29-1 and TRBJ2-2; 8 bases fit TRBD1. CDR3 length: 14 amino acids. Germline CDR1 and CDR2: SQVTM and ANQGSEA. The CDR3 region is CSVDGQGNTGERFF. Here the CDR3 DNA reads TGCAGCGTTGATGGACAGGGAAACACCGGGGAGCGGTTTTTT.

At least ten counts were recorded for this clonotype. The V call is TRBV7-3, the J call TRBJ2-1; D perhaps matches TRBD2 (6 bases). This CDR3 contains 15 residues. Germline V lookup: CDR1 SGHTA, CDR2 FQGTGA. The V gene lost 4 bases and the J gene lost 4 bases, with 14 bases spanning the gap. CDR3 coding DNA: TGTGCCAGCAGCTCGGGGGACCAAATTTACAATGAGCAGTTCTTC. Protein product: CASSSGDQIYNEQFF.

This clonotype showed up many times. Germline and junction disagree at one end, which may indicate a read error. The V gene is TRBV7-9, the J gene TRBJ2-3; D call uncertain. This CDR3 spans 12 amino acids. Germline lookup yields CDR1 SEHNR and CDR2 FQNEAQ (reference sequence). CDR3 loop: CASTPSRDTQYF. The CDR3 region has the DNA TGTGCCAGCACACCAAGCAGAGATACGCAGTATTTT.

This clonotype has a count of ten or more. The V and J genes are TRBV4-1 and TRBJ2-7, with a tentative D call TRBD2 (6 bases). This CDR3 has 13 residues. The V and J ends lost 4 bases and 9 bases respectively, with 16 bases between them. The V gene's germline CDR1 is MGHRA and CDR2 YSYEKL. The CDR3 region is CASSPWAGGVQYF. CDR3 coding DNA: TGCGCCAGCAGCCCCTGGGCCGGAGGGGTGCAGTACTTC.

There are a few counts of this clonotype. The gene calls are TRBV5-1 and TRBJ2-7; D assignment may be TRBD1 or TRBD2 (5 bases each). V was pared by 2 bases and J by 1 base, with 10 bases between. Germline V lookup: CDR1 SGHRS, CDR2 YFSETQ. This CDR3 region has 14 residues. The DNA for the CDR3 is TGCGCCAGCAGCTTCGGGGCAGCATCCTACGAGCAGTACTTC. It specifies CASSFGAASYEQYF.

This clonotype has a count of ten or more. The CDR3 DNA reads TGCAGTGCTAGTGACAGGGAATTTGCGACCCAGTACTTC. This translates into CSASDREFATQYF. V and J are TRBV20-1 and TRBJ2-5; TRBD1 matches at 7 bases. Per the germline V gene, CDR1 is DFQATT and CDR2 is SNEGSKA (reference sequence). The junction had 8 bases not matched to a gene; V was cut back by 3 bases and J by 7 bases. CDR3 length: 13 amino acids.

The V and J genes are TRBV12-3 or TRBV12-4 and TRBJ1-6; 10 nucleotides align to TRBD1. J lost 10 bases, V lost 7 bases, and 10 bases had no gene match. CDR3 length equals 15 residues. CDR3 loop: CASKKDGTGVSPLHF. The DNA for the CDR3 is TGTGCCAGCAAAAAAGATGGGACAGGGGTCTCACCCCTCCACTTT.

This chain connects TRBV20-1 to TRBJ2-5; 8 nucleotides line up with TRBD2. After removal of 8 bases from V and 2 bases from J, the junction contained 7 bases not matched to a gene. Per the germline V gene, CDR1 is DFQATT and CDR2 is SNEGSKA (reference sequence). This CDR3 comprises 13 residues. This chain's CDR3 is CSRVGLVQETQYF. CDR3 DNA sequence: TGCAGTCGGGTGGGACTAGTACAAGAGACCCAGTACTTC.

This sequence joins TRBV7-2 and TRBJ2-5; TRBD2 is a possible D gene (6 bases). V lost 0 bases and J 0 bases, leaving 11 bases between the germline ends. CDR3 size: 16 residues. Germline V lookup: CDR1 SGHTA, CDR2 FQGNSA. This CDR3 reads CASSLAGGANQETQYF. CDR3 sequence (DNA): TGTGCCAGCAGCTTAGCGGGCGGGGCCAACCAAGAGACCCAGTACTTC.

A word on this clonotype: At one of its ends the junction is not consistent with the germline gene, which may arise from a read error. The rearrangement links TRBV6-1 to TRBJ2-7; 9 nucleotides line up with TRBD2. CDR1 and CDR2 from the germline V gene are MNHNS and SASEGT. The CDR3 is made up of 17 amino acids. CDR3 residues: CAISETGRLAGSYEQYF. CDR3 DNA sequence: TGTGCCATCAGTGAAACAGGGAGGCTAGCGGGATCCTACGAGCAGTACTTC.

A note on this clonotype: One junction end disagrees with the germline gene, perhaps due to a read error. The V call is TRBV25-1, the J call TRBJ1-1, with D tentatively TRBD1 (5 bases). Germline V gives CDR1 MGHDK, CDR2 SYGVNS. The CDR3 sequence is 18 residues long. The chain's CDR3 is CASSVHTSTGDKNTGAFF. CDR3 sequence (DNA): TGTGCCAGCAGTGTTCACACCTCGACGGGGGATAAGAACACTGGAGCTTTCTTT.

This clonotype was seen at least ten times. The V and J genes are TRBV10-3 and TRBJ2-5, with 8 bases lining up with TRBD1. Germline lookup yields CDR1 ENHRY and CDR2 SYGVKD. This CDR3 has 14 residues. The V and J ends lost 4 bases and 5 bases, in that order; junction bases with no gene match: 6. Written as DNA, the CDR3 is TGTGCCATCAGTGGGACGACAGGGGAGGAGACCCAGTACTTC. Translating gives CAISGTTGEETQYF.

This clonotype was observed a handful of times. CDR3 residues: CASRSGPQGAQSNYGYTF. CDR3 nucleotide sequence: TGCGCCAGCAGATCCGGACCACAGGGGGCCCAATCTAACTATGGCTACACCTTC. This chain connects TRBV5-1 to TRBJ1-2; TRBD1 matches at 9 bases. The CDR3 covers 18 residues. V shed 5 bases, J shed 0 bases, and the junction held 14 bases outside the gene matches. Germline loops: CDR1 SGHRS, CDR2 YFSETQ.

CDR3 region: CASSLEGQPGNEQFF. Here the CDR3 DNA reads TGCGCCAGCAGCTTGGAGGGACAGCCAGGTAATGAGCAGTTCTTC. The V call is TRBV5-1, the J call TRBJ2-1; 7 nucleotides match TRBD1. This CDR3 comprises 15 residues. Per germline, CDR1 SGHRS and CDR2 YFSETQ. With V trimmed by 0 bases and J by 7 bases, 7 bases remained unmatched.

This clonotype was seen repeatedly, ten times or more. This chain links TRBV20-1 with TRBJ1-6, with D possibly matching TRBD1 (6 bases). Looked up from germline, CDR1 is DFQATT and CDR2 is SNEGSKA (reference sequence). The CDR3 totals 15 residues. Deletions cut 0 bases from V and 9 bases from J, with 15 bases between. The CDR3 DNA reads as TGCAGTGCTAGAGATGGGGGACAAGTGGGTTCACCCCTCCACTTT. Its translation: CSARDGGQVGSPLHF.

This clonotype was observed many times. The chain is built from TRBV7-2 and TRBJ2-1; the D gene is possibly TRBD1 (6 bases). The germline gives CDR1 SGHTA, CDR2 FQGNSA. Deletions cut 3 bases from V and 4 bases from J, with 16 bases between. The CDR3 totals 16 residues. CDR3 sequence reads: CASSLGSGTLYNEQFF. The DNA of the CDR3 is TGTGCCAGCAGCTTGGGTTCCGGGACACTATACAATGAGCAGTTCTTC.

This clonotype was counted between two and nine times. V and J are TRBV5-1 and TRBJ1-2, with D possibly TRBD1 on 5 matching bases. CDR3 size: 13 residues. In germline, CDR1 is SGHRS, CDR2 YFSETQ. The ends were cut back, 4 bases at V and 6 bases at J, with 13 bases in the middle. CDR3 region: CASSRGGSDGYTF. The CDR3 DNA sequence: TGCGCCAGCAGCCGGGGGGGGTCGGATGGCTACACCTTC.

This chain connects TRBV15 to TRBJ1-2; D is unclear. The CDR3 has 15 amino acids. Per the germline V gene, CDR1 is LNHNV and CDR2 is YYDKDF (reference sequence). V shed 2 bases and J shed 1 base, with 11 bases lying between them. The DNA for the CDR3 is TGTGCCACCAGCAGAATGAGTGACTTTAACTATGGCTACACCTTC. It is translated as CATSRMSDFNYGYTF.

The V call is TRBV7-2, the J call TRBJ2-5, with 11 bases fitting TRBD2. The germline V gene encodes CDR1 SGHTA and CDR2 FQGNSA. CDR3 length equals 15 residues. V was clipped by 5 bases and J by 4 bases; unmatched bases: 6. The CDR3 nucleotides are TGTGCCAGCAGCGTCATTGGGACTAGCGGAGAGACCCAGTACTTC. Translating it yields CASSVIGTSGETQYF.

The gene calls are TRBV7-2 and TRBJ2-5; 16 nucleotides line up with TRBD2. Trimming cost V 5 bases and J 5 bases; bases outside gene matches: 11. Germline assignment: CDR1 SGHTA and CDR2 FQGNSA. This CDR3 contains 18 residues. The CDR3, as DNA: TGTGCCAGCAGCCCCGGGACTAGCGGGGGGGCCCTTTCGGAGACCCAGTACTTC. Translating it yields CASSPGTSGGALSETQYF.